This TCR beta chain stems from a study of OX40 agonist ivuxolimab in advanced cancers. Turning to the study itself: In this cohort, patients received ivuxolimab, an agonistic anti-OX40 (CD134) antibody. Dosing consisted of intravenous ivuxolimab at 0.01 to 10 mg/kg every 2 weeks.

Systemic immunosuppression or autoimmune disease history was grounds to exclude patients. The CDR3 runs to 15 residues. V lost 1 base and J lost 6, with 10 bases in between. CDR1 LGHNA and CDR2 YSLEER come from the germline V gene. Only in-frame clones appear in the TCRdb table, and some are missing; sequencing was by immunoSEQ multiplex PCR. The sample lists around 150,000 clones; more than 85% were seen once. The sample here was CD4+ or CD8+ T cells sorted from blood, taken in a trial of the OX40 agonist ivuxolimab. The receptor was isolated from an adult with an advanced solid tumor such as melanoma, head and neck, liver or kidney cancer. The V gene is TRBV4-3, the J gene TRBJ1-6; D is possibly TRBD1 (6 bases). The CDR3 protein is CASSQGRGFNSPLHF. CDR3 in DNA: TGCGCCAGCAGCCAAGGCAGGGGTTTTAATTCACCCCTCCACTTT.